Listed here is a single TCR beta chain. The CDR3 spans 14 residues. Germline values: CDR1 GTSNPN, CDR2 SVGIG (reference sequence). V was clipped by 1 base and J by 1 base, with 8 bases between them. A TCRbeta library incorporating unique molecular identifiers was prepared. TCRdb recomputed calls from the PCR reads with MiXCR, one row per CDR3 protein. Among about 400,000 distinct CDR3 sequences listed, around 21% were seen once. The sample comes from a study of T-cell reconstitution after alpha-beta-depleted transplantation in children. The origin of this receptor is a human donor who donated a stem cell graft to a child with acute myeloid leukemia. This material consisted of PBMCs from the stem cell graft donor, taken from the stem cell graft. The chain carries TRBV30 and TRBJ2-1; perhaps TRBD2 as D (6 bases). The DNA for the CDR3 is TGTGCCTGGAGTGGGGAGGCTTCCTACAATGAGCAGTTCTTC. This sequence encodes CAWSGEASYNEQFF.